One and the same sample provided the 31 T cell receptor beta chains below, sequenced in a study of chemoradiotherapy in HPV16-positive cancers. Sequencing used immunoSEQ multiplex PCR; TCRdb keeps in-frame clones, though not all of them. The sample shows about 14,000 clones, roughly nine tenths of them seen only once. Sequences were derived from tumor tissue, sampled from a patient who underwent chemoradiotherapy. The origin of the receptors is a human donor with HPV-associated anogenital cancer.

V and J are TRBV2 and TRBJ2-5, with 8 bases matching TRBD1. Germline V gene sequence: CDR1 SNHLY, CDR2 FYNNEI. The CDR3 extends over 13 amino acids. With V trimmed by 8 bases and J by 2 bases, 4 bases remained unmatched. CDR3 residues: CASSDRDQETQYF. CDR3 nucleotide sequence: TGTGCCAGCTCGGACAGGGATCAAGAGACCCAGTACTTC.

The V call is TRBV5-1, the J call TRBJ2-7; D possibly matches TRBD1 or TRBD2 (5 bases each). Germline CDR1 SGHRS, CDR2 YFSETQ. CDR3 length equals 14 residues. Deletions cut 5 bases from V and 4 bases from J, with 16 bases between. The CDR3 coding sequence is TGCGCCAGCAGGGACCGCCAGGGAGAATACGAGCAGTACTTC. Its translation: CASRDRQGEYEQYF.

V usage is TRBV11-3 and J usage is TRBJ2-1, with D tentatively TRBD2 (6 bases). V shed 0 bases and J shed 7 bases, with 13 bases lying between them. Germline V gene lookup returns CDR1 SGHNT and CDR2 YENEEA. The CDR3 contains 15 residues. CDR3 amino acids: CASSLDGGMENEQFF. CDR3 nucleotide sequence: TGTGCCAGCAGCTTAGATGGAGGGATGGAAAATGAGCAGTTCTTC.

This rearrangement joins TRBV6-5 to TRBJ1-1, with D possibly being TRBD1 (5 bases). CDR3 length: 12 residues. The V gene lost 6 bases and the J gene lost 3 bases, with 8 bases spanning the gap. The germline gives CDR1 MNHEY, CDR2 SVGAGI. The chain's CDR3 is CASRGLDTEAFF. The CDR3 DNA reads as TGTGCCAGCAGGGGGCTGGACACTGAAGCTTTCTTT.

This rearrangement joins TRBV11-3 to TRBJ1-4; weak D call: TRBD1 (5 bases). Trimming removed 6 bases at V and 4 bases at J, with 15 bases between. From germline, CDR1 is SGHNT and CDR2 YENEEA. CDR3 length equals 15 residues. Here the CDR3 DNA reads TGTGCCAGCAGTCTTGGGGACCACAATAATGAAAAACTGTTTTTT. Translating it yields CASSLGDHNNEKLFF.

The chain has TRBV5-6 and TRBJ2-3; D may be TRBD2 (5 bases). The CDR3 runs to 14 residues. Germline values: CDR1 SGHDT, CDR2 YYEEEE. V was shortened by 5 bases and J by 3 bases, with 13 bases between the two germline ends. Here the CDR3 reads CASSSGGSTDTQYF. The CDR3 coding sequence is TGTGCCAGCAGTTCTGGCGGGTCGACAGATACGCAGTATTTT.

The rearrangement links TRBV9 to TRBJ2-1; no firm D call. Germline assignment: CDR1 SGDLS and CDR2 YYNGEE. This CDR3 comprises 16 residues. Trimming cost V 0 bases and J 0 bases, with 10 bases left between them. The CDR3 sequence is CASSVVDLGSYNEQFF. In DNA, the CDR3 is TGTGCCAGCAGCGTAGTGGACCTTGGCTCCTACAATGAGCAGTTCTTC.

J is TRBJ2-1 and V is TRBV9; weak D call: TRBD2 (5 bases). The CDR3 has 17 amino acids. Trimming cost V 0 bases and J 0 bases, with 13 bases left between them. Germline V CDR1 and CDR2: SGDLS, YYNGEE. CDR3 sequence (DNA): TGTGCCAGCAGCGTAGCCCCGAGCGGAAACTCCTACAATGAGCAGTTCTTC. This encodes CASSVAPSGNSYNEQFF.

This CDR3 reads CASSSLGGDTQYF. The DNA of the CDR3 is TGCGCCAGCAGCTCTCTGGGTGGAGATACGCAGTATTTT. The V and J genes are TRBV5-1 and TRBJ2-3; D not resolved. The CDR3 runs to 13 residues. Trimming cost V 3 bases and J 5 bases, with 10 bases left between them. CDR1 is SGHRS, CDR2 YFSETQ, per germline.

This chain uses TRBV18 with TRBJ2-7; tentatively, D is TRBD1 or TRBD2 (5 bases each). Germline V gene lookup returns CDR1 KGHSH and CDR2 LQKENI. Trimming cost V 4 bases and J 5 bases, with 18 bases left between them. The CDR3 runs to 15 residues. CDR3 DNA: TGTGCCAGCTCACTCGAAAGGGGACCGATGGACGAGCAGTACTTC. As protein: CASSLERGPMDEQYF.

V and J are TRBV7-9 and TRBJ2-2, with D tentatively TRBD2 (6 bases). The V gene's germline CDR1 is SEHNR and CDR2 FQNEAQ (reference sequence). The CDR3 runs to 16 residues. V was clipped by 3 bases and J by 7 bases, with 18 bases between them. The CDR3 loop reads CASSFGDGSFSGELFF. CDR3 nucleotide sequence: TGTGCCAGCAGCTTCGGGGACGGGAGTTTTAGCGGGGAGCTGTTTTTT. The full variable domain, completed using reference TRBV7-9 and TRBJ2-2, is DTGVSQNPRHKITKRGQNVTFRCDPISEHNRLYWYRQTLGQGPEFLTYFQNEAQLEKSRLLSDRFSAERPKGSFSTLEIQRTEQGDSAMYLCASSFGDGSFSGELFFGEGSRLTVL.

The V gene is TRBV27, the J gene TRBJ2-2; 7 bases map to TRBD1. Germline-derived CDR1 and CDR2 are MNHEY and SMNVEV (reference sequence). The CDR3 runs to 13 residues. V shed 6 bases, J shed 6 bases, and the junction held 4 bases outside the gene matches. The DNA for the CDR3 is TGTGCCAGCAGGTCTACAGGGGCCGGGGAGCTGTTTTTT. This encodes CASRSTGAGELFF.

This clone was observed a few times. The V gene is TRBV2, the J gene TRBJ2-5; 8 bases match TRBD1. J lost 4 bases, V lost 8 bases, and 9 bases had no gene match. This CDR3 has 14 residues. CDR1 is SNHLY, CDR2 FYNNEI, per germline. Here the CDR3 reads CASAGGALSETQYF. CDR3 DNA sequence: TGTGCCAGCGCAGGGGGCGCCTTGTCAGAGACCCAGTACTTC. Full variable domain (remainder filled in from reference TRBV2 and TRBJ2-5): EPEVTQTPSHQVTQMGQEVILRCVPISNHLYFYWYRQILGQKVEFLVSFYNNEISEKSEIFDDQFSVERPDGSNFTLKIRSTKLEDSAMYFCASAGGALSETQYFGPGTRLLVL.

This chain links TRBV19 with TRBJ2-2; D possibly corresponds to TRBD2 (5 bases). The CDR3 spans 15 residues. The germline V gene encodes CDR1 LNHDA and CDR2 SQIVND (reference sequence). Trimming left V 1 base short and J 0 bases short, with 6 bases between. The CDR3 nucleotides are TGTGCCAGTAGTATAGTCGGGGCGAACACCGGGGAGCTGTTTTTT. Translation: CASSIVGANTGELFF. Together with reference TRBV19 and TRBJ2-2, the CDR3 gives the full variable domain: DGGITQSPKYLFRKEGQNVTLSCEQNLNHDAMYWYRQDPGQGLRLIYYSQIVNDFQKGDIAEGYSVSREKKESFPLTVTSAQKNPTAFYLCASSIVGANTGELFFGEGSRLTVL.

This rearrangement joins TRBV29-1 to TRBJ1-5, with D tentatively TRBD1 (6 bases). Trimming took 5 bases from V and 3 from J, leaving 14 bases between them. CDR1 is SQVTM, CDR2 ANQGSEA, per germline. The CDR3 is 14 residues long. The CDR3 nucleotides are TGCAGCGTTTCCTCAGGGGCGGACAATCAGCCCCAGCATTTT. Translation gives CSVSSGADNQPQHF.

The chain employs TRBV10-3 and TRBJ2-7, with 7 bases aligning to TRBD1. In germline, CDR1 is ENHRY, CDR2 SYGVKD. The CDR3 loop spans 17 amino acids. Losses at the gene ends were 3 bases for V and 9 bases for J; bases not matched to a gene: 20. As DNA, the CDR3 is TGTGCCATCAGTGAAGGACAGGAGGACACCCTTTATGGCGGGCAGTACTTC. Encoded protein: CAISEGQEDTLYGGQYF.

The gene calls are TRBV6-4 and TRBJ2-3; no definite D call. Germline V gives CDR1 MRHNA, CDR2 SNTAGT. The CDR3 spans 15 residues. V was pared by 4 bases and J by 1 base, with 12 bases between. The CDR3 here is CASSGQGGGTDTQYF. In DNA, the CDR3 is TGTGCCAGCAGTGGGCAAGGTGGGGGCACAGATACGCAGTATTTT.

This chain joins TRBV29-1 and TRBJ2-3; 8 positions match TRBD2. The CDR3 loop spans 14 amino acids. Germline loops: CDR1 SQVTM, CDR2 ANQGSEA. Trimming removed 4 bases from V and 2 bases from J; junction bases left unmatched: 5. The CDR3 bases are TGCAGCGTTGTCCGGGAGGGATACACAGATACGCAGTATTTT. Its translation is CSVVREGYTDTQYF.

The V gene is TRBV7-9, the J gene TRBJ2-3; D call uncertain. With 1 base removed from V and 2 bases from J, the gap between germline ends came to 10 bases. Looked up from germline, CDR1 is SEHNR and CDR2 is FQNEAQ (reference sequence). The length of the CDR3 is 15 residues. The CDR3 DNA is TGTGCCAGCAGCTTAGAGTACACTAACACAGATACGCAGTATTTT. As protein: CASSLEYTNTDTQYF.

This rearrangement joins TRBV6-6 to TRBJ2-5; D uncertain. CDR1 is MNHNY, CDR2 SVGAGI, per germline (reference sequence). This CDR3 spans 14 amino acids. V was cut by 5 bases and J by 5 bases, with 15 bases left in between. The CDR3 spells CASSTPRLGETQYF. CDR3 DNA: TGTGCCAGCAGTACCCCAAGATTGGGGGAGACCCAGTACTTC.

The chain couples TRBV5-4 to TRBJ2-5; D might be TRBD2 (5 bases). Per the germline V gene, CDR1 is SGHNT and CDR2 is YYREEE (reference sequence). V was trimmed by 0 bases and J by 1 base, leaving 10 bases between them. The CDR3 covers 15 residues. CDR3 DNA: TGTGCCAGCAGCTTGGATGGGGAGTCCCAAGAGACCCAGTACTTC. It translates to CASSLDGESQETQYF.

The chain uses TRBV2 and TRBJ1-5; the match to TRBD1 covers 7 bases. The CDR3 has 16 amino acids. Trimming removed 6 bases from V and 6 bases from J; junction bases left unmatched: 14. Germline V gives CDR1 SNHLY, CDR2 FYNNEI. The CDR3 reads CASRARGRGQSQPQHF. The CDR3 DNA reads as TGTGCCAGCAGGGCCCGGGGGAGGGGGCAAAGTCAGCCCCAGCATTTT. The variable domain in full, completed from reference TRBV2 and TRBJ1-5, reads EPEVTQTPSHQVTQMGQEVILRCVPISNHLYFYWYRQILGQKVEFLVSFYNNEISEKSEIFDDQFSVERPDGSNFTLKIRSTKLEDSAMYFCASRARGRGQSQPQHFGDGTRLSIL.

The sample holds one count of this clone. The J gene is TRBJ2-2, the V gene TRBV4-2, with TRBD1 matching over 7 bases. After removal of 3 bases from V and 5 bases from J, the junction contained 6 bases not matched to a gene. The CDR3 consists of 15 residues. Germline assignment: CDR1 LGHNA and CDR2 YNFKEQ. The CDR3 nucleotides are TGTGCCAGCAGCCAGTGGACAGGCGGAACCGGGGAGCTGTTTTTT. Protein sequence: CASSQWTGGTGELFF.

V gene TRBV7-6 combines with J gene TRBJ1-1, with D possibly TRBD1 on 5 matching bases. The CDR3 runs 15 residues. Germline-derived CDR1 and CDR2 are SGHVS and FNYEAQ. Trimming removed 5 bases at V and 3 bases at J, with 16 bases between. For the CDR3, the DNA is TGTGCCAGCAGCGACCCTTGGGACGTCGACACTGAAGCTTTCTTT. Protein: CASSDPWDVDTEAFF.

In DNA form, the CDR3 reads TGTGCCAGCTCATCCCGGACTAGCGGGAACACAGATACGCAGTATTTT. As protein: CASSSRTSGNTDTQYF. The rearrangement joins TRBV18 to TRBJ2-3; 12 positions agree with TRBD2. CDR1 KGHSH and CDR2 LQKENI come from the germline V gene. CDR3 size: 16 residues. Losses at the gene ends were 5 bases for V and 2 bases for J; bases not matched to a gene: 5.

V is TRBV7-2 and J is TRBJ2-5; possibly TRBD2 for D (5 bases). The DNA matches TRBJ2-7 better at its end, which makes the J call doubtful. The CDR3 has 12 residues. CDR1 and CDR2 (germline): SGHTA, FQGNSA. The CDR3 sequence is CASSLWGDEQYF. The CDR3 nucleotides read TGTGCCAGCAGCTTGTGGGGAGACGAGCAGTACTTC.

The chain carries TRBV29-1 and TRBJ2-1, with a tentative D call TRBD2 (6 bases). V was cut by 5 bases and J by 7 bases, with 18 bases left in between. Germline V gives CDR1 SQVTM, CDR2 ANQGSEA. This CDR3 comprises 14 residues. This CDR3 reads CSVWTGTSPNEQFF. Here the CDR3 DNA reads TGCAGCGTTTGGACCGGGACTTCCCCTAATGAGCAGTTCTTC.

The V call is TRBV15, the J call TRBJ2-5, with 7 nucleotides matching TRBD1. Unmatched junction bases numbered 12, after V lost 3 bases and J lost 5 bases. CDR1 is LNHNV, CDR2 YYDKDF, per germline (reference sequence). The CDR3 has 16 amino acids. The CDR3 loop is CATSRPPTGQPETQYF. The CDR3 nucleotides are TGTGCCACCAGCAGGCCTCCCACGGGACAGCCTGAGACCCAGTACTTC.

This clone was detected once. The rearrangement joins TRBV2 to TRBJ2-7; 11 nucleotides agree with TRBD2. Trimming cost V 8 bases and J 4 bases; bases outside gene matches: 7. Germline CDR1 reads SNHLY; CDR2 reads FYNNEI. The CDR3 is made up of 14 amino acids. CDR3 coding DNA: TGTGCCAGCGGACCACTAGCGGGAGTGTACGAGCAGTACTTC. Protein product: CASGPLAGVYEQYF. The full variable domain, completed using reference TRBV2 and TRBJ2-7, is EPEVTQTPSHQVTQMGQEVILRCVPISNHLYFYWYRQILGQKVEFLVSFYNNEISEKSEIFDDQFSVERPDGSNFTLKIRSTKLEDSAMYFCASGPLAGVYEQYFGPGTRLTVT.

The J gene is TRBJ2-5, the V gene TRBV2; possible D gene TRBD2, 6 bases. This CDR3 has 14 amino acids. V lost 10 bases and J 2 bases, leaving 17 bases between the germline ends. Per the germline V gene, CDR1 is SNHLY and CDR2 is FYNNEI. The CDR3 region is CATKRDSTQETQYF. DNA for the CDR3: TGTGCCACAAAAAGGGACTCTACTCAAGAGACCCAGTACTTC. Using reference TRBV2 and TRBJ2-5 for the parts outside the CDR3, the full variable domain is EPEVTQTPSHQVTQMGQEVILRCVPISNHLYFYWYRQILGQKVEFLVSFYNNEISEKSEIFDDQFSVERPDGSNFTLKIRSTKLEDSAMYFCATKRDSTQETQYFGPGTRLLVL.

V gene TRBV11-2 combines with J gene TRBJ1-1; D is uncertain. Per germline, CDR1 SGHAT and CDR2 FQNNGV. The V gene lost 2 bases and the J gene lost 5 bases, with 9 bases spanning the gap. The CDR3 runs to 13 residues. Written as DNA, the CDR3 is TGTGCCAGCAGCTTACATACGCCAACTGAAGCTTTCTTT. Encoded protein: CASSLHTPTEAFF. Supplemented by reference TRBV11-2 and TRBJ1-1, the full variable domain reads EAGVAQSPRYKIIEKRQSVAFWCNPISGHATLYWYQQILGQGPKLLIQFQNNGVVDDSQLPKDRFSAERLKGVDSTLKIQPAKLEDSAVYLCASSLHTPTEAFFGQGTRLTVV.